Each of the 15 T cell receptor beta chains below was sequenced from the same sample in a study of human T cells and chemical hapten exposure. This sample's time point: patch test 3, about 24 weeks after DPC sensitization. The treatment is: therapeutic diphenylcyclopropenone sensitization with weekly scalp DPC. TCRdb ran MiXCR on the RACE reads and lists one entry per CDR3 protein. The sample holds approximately 97,000 distinct CDR3 sequences, about 28% seen once. The specimen comprised whole blood, sampled in connection with sensitization to the hapten diphenylcyclopropenone (DPC). The source is a man in his forties with alopecia areata. Some clones in this sample may be carry-over from other donors' samples.

This clonotype was counted many times. V gene TRBV6-5 combines with J gene TRBJ2-5, with D possibly TRBD1 on 5 matching bases. Germline CDR1 MNHEY, CDR2 SVGAGI. V dropped 6 bases and J dropped 3 bases, with 17 bases sitting between them. The CDR3 loop spans 15 amino acids. CDR3 loop: CASSPIGVNEETQYF. CDR3 sequence (DNA): TGTGCCAGCAGCCCCATAGGGGTGAATGAAGAGACCCAGTACTTC.

A few counts support this clonotype. The chain employs TRBV5-1 and TRBJ2-5, with D hard to call. V gave up 1 base and J gave up 8 bases, with 18 bases separating them. Germline assignment: CDR1 SGHRS and CDR2 YFSETQ. The CDR3 length is 15 residues. The CDR3 DNA reads TGCGCCAGCAGCTTGTACGAACCCCCGAAGAACACCCAGTACTTC. This codes for CASSLYEPPKNTQYF.

The rearrangement links TRBV6-5 to TRBJ1-1; D unresolved. Trimming took 6 bases from V and 2 from J, leaving 10 bases between them. CDR1 is MNHEY and CDR2 is SVGAGI in the germline V gene. The CDR3 covers 13 residues. CDR3 protein: CASSRRSNTEAFF. DNA for the CDR3: TGTGCCAGCAGCCGGAGAAGTAACACTGAAGCTTTCTTT.

The V and J genes are TRBV5-1 and TRBJ2-1, with 12 positions matching TRBD2. V gave up 3 bases and J gave up 0 bases; unmatched junction bases: 16. Germline V gives CDR1 SGHRS, CDR2 YFSETQ. The CDR3 runs 21 residues. The CDR3 DNA reads TGCGCCAGCAGCTGGGGGCGAGGGCTAGCGGGAGGGGGTAGCTCCTACAATGAGCAGTTCTTC. Translating gives CASSWGRGLAGGGSSYNEQFF. The full variable domain, completed using reference TRBV5-1 and TRBJ2-1, is KAGVTQTPRYLIKTRGQQVTLSCSPISGHRSVSWYQQTPGQGLQFLFEYFSETQRNKGNFPGRFSGRQFSNSRSEMNVSTLELGDSALYLCASSWGRGLAGGGSSYNEQFFGPGTRLTVL.

The V call is TRBV12-3 or TRBV12-4, the J call TRBJ1-1; maybe TRBD1 (6 bases). This CDR3 has 13 residues. V lost 6 bases, J lost 8 bases, and 16 bases lay in between. CDR3 DNA sequence: TGTGCCAGCAGGACGGCGGGGGCGGCGGAAGCTTTCTTT. Encoded protein: CASRTAGAAEAFF.

This clonotype was counted between two and nine times. V gene TRBV7-4 combines with J gene TRBJ2-7; the D gene is possibly TRBD2 (6 bases). This CDR3 contains 14 residues. V lost 5 bases and J lost 2, with 13 bases in between. CDR1 SGHVT and CDR2 SQSDAQ come from the germline V gene. The CDR3 loop reads CASSNSGLPYEQYF. The CDR3 DNA reads as TGTGCCAGCAGCAACAGCGGACTACCCTACGAGCAGTACTTC.

V usage is TRBV12-3 or TRBV12-4 and J usage is TRBJ1-3; TRBD1 agrees at 7 bases. Unmatched junction bases numbered 9, after V lost 5 bases and J lost 2 bases. This CDR3 spans 16 amino acids. CDR3: CASSPAGGGTGNTIYF. DNA for the CDR3: TGTGCCAGCAGTCCAGCGGGAGGGGGCACTGGAAACACCATATATTTT.

This rearrangement joins TRBV30 to TRBJ2-7; the match to TRBD2 covers 10 bases. The CDR3 covers 13 residues. Per the germline V gene, CDR1 is GTSNPN and CDR2 is SVGIG (reference sequence). J gave up 7 bases and V 5 bases, and 8 bases lay outside the gene matches. CDR3 DNA sequence: TGTGCCTGGGAACCGGGACTAGCGATAGAGCAGTACTTC. Translation gives CAWEPGLAIEQYF.

This clonotype was counted a few times. CDR3 sequence reads: CASSLDRGREEQYF. CDR3 DNA sequence: TGTGCCAGCAGCTTGGACAGGGGGCGCGAGGAGCAGTACTTC. The chain combines TRBV11-1 with TRBJ2-7; 11 bases are shared with TRBD1. After removal of 3 bases from V and 7 bases from J, the junction contained 5 bases not matched to a gene. Looked up from germline, CDR1 is SGHAT and CDR2 is FQDESV (reference sequence). This CDR3 comprises 14 residues.

The chain links TRBV12-3 or TRBV12-4 to TRBJ2-1; 11 nucleotides match TRBD1. V lost 5 bases, J lost 6 bases, and 9 bases stayed unmatched. The CDR3 contains 16 residues. In DNA, the CDR3 is TGTGCCAGCAGTCTCCGGACAGGGGGCGATCGCAATGAGCAGTTCTTC. It specifies CASSLRTGGDRNEQFF.

The gene calls are TRBV6-5 and TRBJ1-1; D not certain. Trimming removed 4 bases at V and 1 base at J, with 16 bases between. The CDR3 loop spans 16 amino acids. CDR1 and CDR2 from the germline V gene are MNHEY and SVGAGI. The DNA of the CDR3 is TGTGCCAGCAGTTCCGCGACGGTCGGAGGGAACACTGAAGCTTTCTTT. Translating gives CASSSATVGGNTEAFF.

The genes are TRBV5-1 and TRBJ2-7, with 13 bases aligning to TRBD2. CDR1 is SGHRS, CDR2 YFSETQ, per germline. Unmatched junction bases numbered 3, after V lost 4 bases and J lost 2 bases. CDR3 size: 15 residues. This chain's CDR3 is CASSTGLAGPYEQYF. The CDR3 DNA sequence: TGCGCCAGCAGCACGGGACTAGCGGGACCCTACGAGCAGTACTTC.

The V call is TRBV4-1, the J call TRBJ2-3; no reliable D call. Deletions cut 3 bases from V and 8 bases from J, with 12 bases between. This CDR3 is 13 amino acids long. CDR1 and CDR2 from the germline V gene are MGHRA and YSYEKL. As DNA, the CDR3 is TGCGCCAGCAGCCAGGTACGGGCGCTTACGCAGTATTTT. As protein: CASSQVRALTQYF.

This chain uses TRBV24-1 with TRBJ2-5; no clear D gene. CDR3 length: 12 residues. CDR1 is KGHDR, CDR2 SFDVKD, per germline. V shed 7 bases and J shed 5 bases, with 10 bases lying between them. CDR3 sequence: CATRGAEETQYF. The DNA for the CDR3 is TGTGCCACCAGGGGCGCGGAGGAGACCCAGTACTTC.

The chain links TRBV28 to TRBJ2-3; no firm D call. Germline values: CDR1 MDHEN, CDR2 SYDVKM. Trimming removed 10 bases at V and 1 base at J, with 15 bases between. The CDR3 runs to 14 residues. CDR3 DNA: TGTGCCACCCACGGGCCCCGGGGCACAGATACGCAGTATTTT. Translated, it gives CATHGPRGTDTQYF.